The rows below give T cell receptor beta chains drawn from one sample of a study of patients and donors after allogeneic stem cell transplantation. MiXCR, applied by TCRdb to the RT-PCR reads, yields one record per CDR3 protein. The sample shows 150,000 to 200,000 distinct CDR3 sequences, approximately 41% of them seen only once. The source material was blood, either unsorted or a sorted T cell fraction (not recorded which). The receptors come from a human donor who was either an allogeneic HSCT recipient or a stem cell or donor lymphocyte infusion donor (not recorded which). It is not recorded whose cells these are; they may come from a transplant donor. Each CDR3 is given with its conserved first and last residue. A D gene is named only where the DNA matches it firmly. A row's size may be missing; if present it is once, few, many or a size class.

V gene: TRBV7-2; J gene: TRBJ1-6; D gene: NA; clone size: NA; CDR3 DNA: TGTGCCAGCAGCTTATCCGGGCAGAGAAATTCACCCCTCCACTTT; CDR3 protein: CASSLSGQRNSPLHF
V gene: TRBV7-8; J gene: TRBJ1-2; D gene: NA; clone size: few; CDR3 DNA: TGTGCCAGCAGCTTAGAGGGGGACGGAGTATTCCATGGCTACACCTTC; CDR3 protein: CASSLEGDGVFHGYTF
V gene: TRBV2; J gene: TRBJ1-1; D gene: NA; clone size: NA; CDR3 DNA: TGTGCCAGCACCGAGCGGGTATGGGTGAACACTGAAGCTTTCTTT; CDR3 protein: CASTERVWVNTEAFF
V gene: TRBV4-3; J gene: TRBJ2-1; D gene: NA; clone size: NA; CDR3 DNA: TGCGCCAGCAGCCGAGTAGTCAATGAGCAGTTCTTC; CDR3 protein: CASSRVVNEQFF
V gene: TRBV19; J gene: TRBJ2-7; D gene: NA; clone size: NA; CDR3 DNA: TGTGCCAGTAGCCCGACAGGTGCTGGATACGAGCAGTACTTC; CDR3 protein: CASSPTGAGYEQYF
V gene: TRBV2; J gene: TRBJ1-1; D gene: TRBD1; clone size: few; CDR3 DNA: TGTGCCAGCAGTGACGGACAGGGGTACACTGAAGCTTTCTTT; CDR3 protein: CASSDGQGYTEAFF
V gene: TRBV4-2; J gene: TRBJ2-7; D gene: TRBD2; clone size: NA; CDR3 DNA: TGTGCCAGCAGCCAGTTAGCGGGAGGCTTTGGAGAGCAGTACTTC; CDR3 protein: CASSQLAGGFGEQYF
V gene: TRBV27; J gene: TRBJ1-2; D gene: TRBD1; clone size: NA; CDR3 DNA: TGTGCCAGCAGTACTAAGAGCCGGGACAGGGTATTGCCCCCCTATGGCTACACCTTC; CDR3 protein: CASSTKSRDRVLPPYGYTF
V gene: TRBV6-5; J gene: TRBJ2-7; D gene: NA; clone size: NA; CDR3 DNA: TGTGCCAGCAGTAAGGCGGGTTTCTACGAGCAGTACTTC; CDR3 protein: CASSKAGFYEQYF
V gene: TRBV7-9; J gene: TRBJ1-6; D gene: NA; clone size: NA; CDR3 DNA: TGTGCCAGCAGCTTAAGGACAGAGCCACCCCTCCACTTT; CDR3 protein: CASSLRTEPPLHF
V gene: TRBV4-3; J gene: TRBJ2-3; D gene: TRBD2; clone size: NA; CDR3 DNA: TGCGCCAGCAGCCAAACAGCGGGGAGGGGTACAGATACGCAGTATTTT; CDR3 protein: CASSQTAGRGTDTQYF
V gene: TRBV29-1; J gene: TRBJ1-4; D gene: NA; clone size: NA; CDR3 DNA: TGCAGCGTTGTCGGGGGTGGGGAAAAACTGTTTTTT; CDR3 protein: CSVVGGGEKLFF
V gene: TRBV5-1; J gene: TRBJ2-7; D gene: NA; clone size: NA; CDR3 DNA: TGCGCCAGCAGCTTGGTTCCGGGGAACGAGCAGTACTTC; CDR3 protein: CASSLVPGNEQYF
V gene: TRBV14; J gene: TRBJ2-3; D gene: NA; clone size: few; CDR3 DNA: TGTGCCAGCAGCCAAGATCTTTGGGGTAGCACAGATACGCAGTATTTT; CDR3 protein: CASSQDLWGSTDTQYF
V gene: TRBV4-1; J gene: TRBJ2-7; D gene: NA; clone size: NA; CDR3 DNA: TGCGCCAGCAGCCAAGATTGGCTAGCGCGCGAGCAGTACTTC; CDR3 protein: CASSQDWLAREQYF
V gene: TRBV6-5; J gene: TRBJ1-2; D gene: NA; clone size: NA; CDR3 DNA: TGTGCCAGCAGTTACTCCGGGCGGAATGGCTACACCTTC; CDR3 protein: CASSYSGRNGYTF
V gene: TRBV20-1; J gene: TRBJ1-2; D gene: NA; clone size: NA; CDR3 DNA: TGCAGTGCAGCCGGAGCCCGCTATGGCTACACCTTC; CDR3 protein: CSAAGARYGYTF
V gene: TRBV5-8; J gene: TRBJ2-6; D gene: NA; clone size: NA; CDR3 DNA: TGTGCCAGCAGCTCGCATCTGCAGCCTGGGGCCAACGTCCTGACTTTC; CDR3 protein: CASSSHLQPGANVLTF
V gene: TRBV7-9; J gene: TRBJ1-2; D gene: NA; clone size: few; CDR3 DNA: TGTGCCAGCAGCCCCCTCCAATATGGCTACACCTTC; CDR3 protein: CASSPLQYGYTF
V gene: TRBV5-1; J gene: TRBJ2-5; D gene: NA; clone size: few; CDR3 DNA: TGCGCCAGCAGCTTGTTGTCAGGGCTACAGGAGACCCAGTACTTC; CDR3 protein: CASSLLSGLQETQYF
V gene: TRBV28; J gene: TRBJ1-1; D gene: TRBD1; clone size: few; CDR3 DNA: TGTGCCAGCAGCCCTGGACAGGGTTACACTGAAGCTTTCTTT; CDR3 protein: CASSPGQGYTEAFF
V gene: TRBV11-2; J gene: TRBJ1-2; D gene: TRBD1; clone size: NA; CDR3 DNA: TGTGCCAGCAGCTTAGACCCACACAGGGGGGCGTACGGCTACACCTTC; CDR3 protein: CASSLDPHRGAYGYTF
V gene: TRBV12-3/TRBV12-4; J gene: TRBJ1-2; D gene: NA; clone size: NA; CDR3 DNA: TGTGCCAGTGCGGACGGTGGAGGCTACACCTTC; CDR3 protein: CASADGGGYTF
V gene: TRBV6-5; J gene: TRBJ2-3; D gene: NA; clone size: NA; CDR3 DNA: TGTGCCAGCCACGTCGCAGATACGCAGTATTTT; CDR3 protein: CASHVADTQYF